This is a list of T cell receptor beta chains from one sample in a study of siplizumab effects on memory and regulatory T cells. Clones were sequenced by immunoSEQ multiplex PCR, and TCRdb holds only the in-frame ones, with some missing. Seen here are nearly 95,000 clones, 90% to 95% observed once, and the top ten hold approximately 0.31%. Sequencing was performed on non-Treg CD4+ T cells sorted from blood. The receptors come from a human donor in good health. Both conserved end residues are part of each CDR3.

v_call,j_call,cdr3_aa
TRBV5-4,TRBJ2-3,CASSKTSGGTDTQYF
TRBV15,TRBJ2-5,CATSSWGQETQYF
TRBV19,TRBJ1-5,CASSQPGGHQPQHF
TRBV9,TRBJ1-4,CASSVSTGDNEKLFF
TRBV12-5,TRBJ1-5,CASGLVGTDSNQPQHF
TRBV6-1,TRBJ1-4,CASSSPGQGNEKLFF
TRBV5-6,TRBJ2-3,CASSSLGVMGTDTQYF
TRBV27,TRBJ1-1,CASGMRPVTEAFF
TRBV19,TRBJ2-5,CASRQGYQETQYF
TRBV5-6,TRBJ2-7,CASSLAPGTNYEQYF
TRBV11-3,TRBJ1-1,CASSPMAGRNTEAFF
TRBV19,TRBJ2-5,CASSIGQGRETQYF
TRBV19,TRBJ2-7,CASSSGRAGEQYF
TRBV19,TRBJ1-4,CASSLGTANEKLFF
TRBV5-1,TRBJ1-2,CASSRPPGTTGRGYTF
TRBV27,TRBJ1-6,CASSLIDNSPLHF
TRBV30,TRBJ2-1,CAWKSGGLVYNEQFF
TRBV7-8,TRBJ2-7,CASSLVGTGGHEQYF
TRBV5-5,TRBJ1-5,CASSRDRVDQPQHF
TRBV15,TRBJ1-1,CATSSGGQWNTEAFF
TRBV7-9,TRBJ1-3,CASSLTGPSGNTIYF
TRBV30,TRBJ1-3,CAWSGGGGNTIYF
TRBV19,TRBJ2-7,CASSLGLAGVGEQYF
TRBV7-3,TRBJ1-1,CASSLQGHLRILEAFF
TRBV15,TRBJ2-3,CATSRGVDRLTDTQYF
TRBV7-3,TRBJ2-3,CASSQDRGTQYF
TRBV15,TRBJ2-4,CATSPRGRGEAKNIQYF
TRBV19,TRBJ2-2,CASSIGDRLFTGELFF
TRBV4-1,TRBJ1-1,CASSPTGGGEAFF
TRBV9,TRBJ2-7,CASSVTAGHTYEQYF
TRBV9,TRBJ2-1,CASSARDRYNEQFF
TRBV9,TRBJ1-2,CASSGTQRGSNYGYTF
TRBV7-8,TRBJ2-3,CASSLVRWGTDTQYF
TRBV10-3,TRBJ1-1,CAISEEGRRAEAFF
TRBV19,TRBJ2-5,CASSIGTGGIGETQYF
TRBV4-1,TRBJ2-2,CASSHENTGELFF
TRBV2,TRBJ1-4,CASIGETNEKLFF
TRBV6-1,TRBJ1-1,CASSALGGSNTEAFF
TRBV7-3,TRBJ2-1,CASSSGRDNEQFF
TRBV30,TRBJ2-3,CAWNGLAPDTQYF
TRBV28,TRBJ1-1,CASSFSVNTEAFF
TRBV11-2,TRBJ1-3,CASSISRQAIGNTIYF
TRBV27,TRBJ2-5,CASRPGTRVYGTQYF
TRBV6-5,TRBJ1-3,CASSYSPGLSGNTIYF
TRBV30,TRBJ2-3,CAWEGGSGGADTQYF
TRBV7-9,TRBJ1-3,CASRLGNTIYF
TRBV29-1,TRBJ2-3,CSVEYRAGNTDTQYF
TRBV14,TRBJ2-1,CASSHFRVRQGSNEQFF
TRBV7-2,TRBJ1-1,CASSSTRTGGLTEAFF
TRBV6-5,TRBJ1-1,CASSRTVGTEAFF
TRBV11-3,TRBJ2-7,CASSPDSLPNEQYF